The next 5 T cell receptor beta chains were all read from a single sample in a study of T cells after yellow fever vaccination. From the 5' RACE reads, TCRdb called clonotypes with MiXCR, one entry per CDR3 protein. The sample contains hundreds of thousands of distinct CDR3 sequences, 9% to 15% of which appear only once. Sequenced here: PBMCs, sampled on the day of the yellow fever booster vaccination. These receptors were taken from a young man who received the YFV17D yellow fever vaccine.

This clonotype was recorded a few times. The chain is built from TRBV5-1 and TRBJ1-2; D might be TRBD1 (6 bases). The V and J ends lost 4 bases and 6 bases respectively, with 19 bases between them. Per germline, CDR1 SGHRS and CDR2 YFSETQ. The CDR3 length is 15 residues. In DNA form, the CDR3 reads TGCGCCAGCAGCGTTGGACAGCGGGAGGAGAATGGCTACACCTTC. This gives the protein CASSVGQREENGYTF. Filled out from reference TRBV5-1 and TRBJ1-2, the complete variable domain reads KAGVTQTPRYLIKTRGQQVTLSCSPISGHRSVSWYQQTPGQGLQFLFEYFSETQRNKGNFPGRFSGRQFSNSRSEMNVSTLELGDSALYLCASSVGQREENGYTFGSGTRLTVV.

V usage is TRBV5-4 and J usage is TRBJ2-3; 8 bases match TRBD2. The CDR3 is 13 residues long. J lost 5 bases, V lost 10 bases, and 9 bases had no gene match. Germline V lookup: CDR1 SGHNT, CDR2 YYREEE (reference sequence). As DNA, the CDR3 is TGTGCCTACCTCCGGGGGGGGAGAGATACGCAGTATTTT. This translates into CAYLRGGRDTQYF.

This clonotype has just a few counts. The V and J genes are TRBV3-1 and TRBJ1-5; TRBD1 agrees at 7 bases. The CDR3 length is 15 residues. Germline loops: CDR1 LGHDT, CDR2 YNNKEL (reference sequence). V shed 2 bases, J shed 0 bases, and the junction held 1 base outside the gene matches. This CDR3 reads CASSQTGASNQPQHF. CDR3 bases: TGTGCCAGCAGCCAAACAGGGGCTAGCAATCAGCCCCAGCATTTT.

The chain carries TRBV10-3 and TRBJ2-7; maybe TRBD1 (6 bases). Germline CDR1 and CDR2: ENHRY and SYGVKD. V was pared by 1 base and J by 6 bases, with 10 bases between. The length of the CDR3 is 13 residues. The CDR3 DNA is TGTGCCATCAGTGAGTATGGGGGCGGCGAGCAGTACTTC. It codes for CAISEYGGGEQYF.

V usage is TRBV4-3 and J usage is TRBJ2-5, with D unresolved. The CDR3 covers 15 residues. Between the trimmed V and J ends, which lost 1 base and 5 bases, there was a span of 14 bases. Germline CDR1 reads LGHNA; CDR2 reads YSLEER. The CDR3 DNA sequence: TGCGCCAGCAGCCAAGGTCGCGAACGGGTTGAGACCCAGTACTTC. This translates into CASSQGRERVETQYF.